This T cell receptor beta chain was found in a study of T-cell reconstitution after alpha-beta-depleted transplantation in children. Study-level findings and limits: Several patients had high TCRbeta diversity at day 60; it came from surviving recipient T cells and thymic progenitors. T cells produced anew were the main source of T-cell counts and diversity one year after transplant. Two months or so post-transplant, alpha-beta T cells reportedly derived from several hundred expanded graft clones.

Unique molecular identifiers tagged the TCRbeta library. TCRdb used MiXCR to reprocess the PCR reads, holding one entry per CDR3 protein. The sample holds fewer than 150,000 distinct CDR3 sequences, 23% seen once. Germline V CDR1 and CDR2: DFQATT, SNEGSKA (reference sequence). This CDR3 comprises 17 residues. V lost 0 bases, J lost 3 bases, and 15 bases lay in between. This clonotype has ten or more counts. What it binds is not known. This TCR was sampled from a male patient aged 2-10 years who had a stem cell transplant for chronic granulomatous disease, so the T cells may come from the graft donor. Specimen: PBMCs, mostly from graft donor cells, collected 180 days after TCRalphabeta/CD19-depleted stem cell transplant. V gene TRBV20-1 combines with J gene TRBJ2-6; D is unresolved. In nucleotides, the CDR3 is TGCAGTGCTAGAGAACACCCCGGTGGCCTTGGGGCCAACGTCCTGACTTTC. Its translation: CSAREHPGGLGANVLTF.